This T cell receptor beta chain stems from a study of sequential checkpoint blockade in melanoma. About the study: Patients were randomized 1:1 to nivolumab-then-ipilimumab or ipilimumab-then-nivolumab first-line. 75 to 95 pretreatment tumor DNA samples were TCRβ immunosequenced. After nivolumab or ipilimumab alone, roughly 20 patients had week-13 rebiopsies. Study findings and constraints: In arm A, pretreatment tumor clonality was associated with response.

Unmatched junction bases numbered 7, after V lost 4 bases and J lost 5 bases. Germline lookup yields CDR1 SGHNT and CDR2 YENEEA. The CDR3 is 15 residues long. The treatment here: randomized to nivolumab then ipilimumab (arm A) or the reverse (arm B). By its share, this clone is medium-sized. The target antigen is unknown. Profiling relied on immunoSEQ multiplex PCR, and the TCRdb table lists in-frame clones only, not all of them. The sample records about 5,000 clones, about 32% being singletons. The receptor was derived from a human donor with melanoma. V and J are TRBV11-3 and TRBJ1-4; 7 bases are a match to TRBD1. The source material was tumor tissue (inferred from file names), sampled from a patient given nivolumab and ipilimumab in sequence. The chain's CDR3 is CASSSQTGSNEKLFF. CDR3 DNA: TGTGCCAGCAGCTCCCAGACAGGGAGCAATGAAAAACTGTTTTTT. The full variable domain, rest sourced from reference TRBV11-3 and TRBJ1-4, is EAGVVQSPRYKIIEKKQPVAFWCNPISGHNTLYWYLQNLGQGPELLIRYENEEAVDDSQLPKDRFSAERLKGVDSTLKIQPAELGDSAVYLCASSSQTGSNEKLFFGSGTQLSVL.